The 22 T cell receptor beta chains in this list originate from one sample, sequenced in a study of blood T cell repertoires in COVID-19. Here immunoSEQ multiplex PCR was the method, and the copy in TCRdb shows in-frame clones only, minus some. The sample lists roughly 250,000 clones; 70% to 90% were seen once. Source material: peripheral blood. The receptors come from a man aged 40-49 years with acute or convalescent COVID-19.

This chain connects TRBV19 to TRBJ2-1; 8 bases align to TRBD1. Losses at the gene ends were 7 bases for V and 3 bases for J; bases not matched to a gene: 5. Germline V gene sequence: CDR1 LNHDA, CDR2 SQIVND (reference sequence). This CDR3 has 14 residues. The CDR3 DNA reads TGTGCCAGTACGGACAGGGTGGGCTACAATGAGCAGTTCTTC. Its protein product is CASTDRVGYNEQFF.

CDR3 bases: TGTGCCAGCAGCCAAGAAGAGCTGAAGAATACGCAGTATTTT. Translation: CASSQEELKNTQYF. The V gene is TRBV4-2, the J gene TRBJ2-3; no definite D call. Trimming removed 0 bases at V and 7 bases at J, with 11 bases between. CDR1 and CDR2 (germline): LGHNA, YNFKEQ. CDR3 length: 14 amino acids.

The chain employs TRBV28 and TRBJ2-3; 7 bases match TRBD2. Trimming cost V 3 bases and J 1 base; bases outside gene matches: 4. The CDR3 consists of 15 residues. Germline loops: CDR1 MDHEN, CDR2 SYDVKM. CDR3 sequence (DNA): TGTGCCAGCAGTTTCCAGCGGGGTGGCACAGATACGCAGTATTTT. Its translation: CASSFQRGGTDTQYF.

This chain joins TRBV4-3 and TRBJ1-1; D is ambiguous. Trimming removed 4 bases at V and 3 bases at J, with 15 bases between. Germline CDR1 is LGHNA and CDR2 is YSLEER. The CDR3 runs 15 residues. CDR3 sequence: CASSLTQLKDTEAFF. The CDR3 nucleotides read TGCGCCAGCAGCCTGACACAGTTAAAGGACACTGAAGCTTTCTTT.

The rearrangement uses TRBV11-2 and TRBJ2-1; no clear D. V dropped 5 bases and J dropped 4 bases, with 12 bases sitting between them. CDR3 size: 14 residues. The germline V gene has CDR1 SGHAT and CDR2 FQNNGV. CDR3 nucleotide sequence: TGTGCCAGCAGCCTTGCGGCCAAGTACAATGAGCAGTTCTTC. Translated: CASSLAAKYNEQFF.

This chain connects TRBV9 to TRBJ2-1, with 10 positions matching TRBD2. V lost 3 bases, J lost 7 bases, and 7 bases stayed unmatched. Per germline, CDR1 SGDLS and CDR2 YYNGEE. This CDR3 contains 15 residues. CDR3 protein: CASSATSSGGNEQFF. The CDR3 DNA reads TGTGCCAGCAGCGCCACCTCTAGCGGGGGAAATGAGCAGTTCTTC.

The J gene is TRBJ1-1, the V gene TRBV27; the D gene is possibly TRBD1 (5 bases). Germline values: CDR1 MNHEY, CDR2 SMNVEV (reference sequence). V lost 3 bases to trimming and J lost 0 bases, with 8 bases between them. This CDR3 has 14 amino acids. CDR3 coding DNA: TGTGCCAGCAGTTTGGCAGGGATGAACACTGAAGCTTTCTTT. Its protein product is CASSLAGMNTEAFF.

The chain links TRBV6-5 to TRBJ2-2, with D possibly matching TRBD2 (6 bases). CDR3 size: 12 residues. Germline V gene sequence: CDR1 MNHEY, CDR2 SVGAGI. Between the trimmed V and J ends, which lost 5 bases and 6 bases, there was a span of 7 bases. The chain's CDR3 is CASSRGSGELFF. For the CDR3, the DNA is TGTGCCAGCAGTCGGGGGTCCGGGGAGCTGTTTTTT.

This clone was seen once. The DNA for the CDR3 is TGTGCCAGCATGGACAGGAACTATGGCTACACCTTC. It translates to CASMDRNYGYTF. The chain links TRBV6-5 to TRBJ1-2, with 7 positions matching TRBD1. Per germline, CDR1 MNHEY and CDR2 SVGAGI. Unmatched junction bases numbered 1, after V lost 7 bases and J lost 2 bases. This CDR3 has 12 residues.

This clone was recorded once. The chain links TRBV3-1 (or the pseudogene TRBV3-2) to TRBJ2-5, with 12 bases lining up with TRBD2. Trimming cost V 3 bases and J 4 bases; bases outside gene matches: 6. This CDR3 contains 16 residues. CDR1 LGHDT and CDR2 YNNKEL come from the germline V gene (reference sequence). The CDR3 loop is CASSHLTSGGLETQYF. As DNA, the CDR3 is TGTGCCAGCAGCCATCTGACTAGCGGGGGATTAGAGACCCAGTACTTC.

Only a few counts were recorded for this clone. The chain is built from TRBV15 and TRBJ1-2; TRBD1 matches 7 bases. The CDR3 is made up of 14 amino acids. CDR1 and CDR2 from the germline V gene are LNHNV and YYDKDF (reference sequence). The J segment lost 8 bases and the V segment lost 8 bases, leaving 14 bases of the junction unmatched. CDR3 residues: CATWDSLDVRGYTF. The CDR3 bases are TGTGCCACCTGGGACAGTTTAGACGTACGAGGCTACACCTTC.

The V and J genes are TRBV18 and TRBJ2-1; D might be TRBD1 (6 bases). Trimming pared 3 bases from V and 10 bases from J, leaving 10 bases between. The CDR3 spans 12 residues. Germline CDR1 KGHSH, CDR2 LQKENI. The CDR3 DNA follows: TGTGCCAGCTCACCCACAGGGAACGAGCAGTTCTTC. Translated, it gives CASSPTGNEQFF.

With respect to this clone: The same CDR3 arises from other DNA sequences in this sample as well. J is TRBJ1-1 and V is TRBV2; no clear D. CDR1 and CDR2 (germline): SNHLY, FYNNEI. The CDR3 sequence is 13 residues long. Between the trimmed V and J ends, which lost 4 bases and 1 base, there was a span of 7 bases. The CDR3 protein is CASSGGRNTEAFF. CDR3 sequence (DNA): TGTGCCAGCAGTGGAGGGAGGAACACTGAAGCTTTCTTT.

In this sample, this clone turned up once. The chain links TRBV2 to TRBJ1-1; 9 nucleotides match TRBD1. Losses at the gene ends were 6 bases for V and 1 base for J; bases not matched to a gene: 9. This CDR3 spans 16 amino acids. Germline assignment: CDR1 SNHLY and CDR2 FYNNEI. Here the CDR3 DNA reads TGTGCCAGCAGAGATACAGGGGGCGCGAAGAACACTGAAGCTTTCTTT. The encoded protein is CASRDTGGAKNTEAFF.

The CDR3 DNA is TGTGCCAGCAGGTTCCAGGGAGGCGCAGATACGCAGTATTTT. Protein sequence: CASRFQGGADTQYF. The chain employs TRBV6-5 and TRBJ2-3; tentative D call: TRBD2 (6 bases). The ends were cut back, 6 bases at V and 4 bases at J, with 14 bases in the middle. The CDR3 length is 14 residues. Germline V lookup: CDR1 MNHEY, CDR2 SVGAGI.

V gene TRBV7-2 combines with J gene TRBJ1-1; D perhaps matches TRBD1 (6 bases). Germline V CDR1 and CDR2: SGHTA, FQGNSA. V shed 3 bases and J shed 1 base, with 12 bases lying between them. The CDR3 is 15 residues long. The CDR3 DNA follows: TGTGCCAGCAGCTTTCGAGACAGGCGGAACACTGAAGCTTTCTTT. Translation: CASSFRDRRNTEAFF.

V is TRBV2 and J is TRBJ1-2; 11 bases are shared with TRBD1. This CDR3 has 13 residues. V lost 6 bases to trimming and J lost 7 bases; unmatched junction nucleotides: 4. CDR1 is SNHLY and CDR2 is FYNNEI in the germline V gene. The CDR3 DNA follows: TGTGCCAGCAGCGGACAGGGGGCTCGTGGCTACACCTTC. This sequence encodes CASSGQGARGYTF.

This chain joins TRBV7-9 and TRBJ2-2; D uncertain. The CDR3 runs to 14 residues. V dropped 4 bases and J dropped 3 bases, with 9 bases sitting between them. The germline V gene has CDR1 SEHNR and CDR2 FQNEAQ (reference sequence). The CDR3 loop is CASSSYSYTGELFF. The CDR3 DNA sequence: TGTGCCAGCAGCTCGTACAGCTACACCGGGGAGCTGTTTTTT.

The chain links TRBV5-1 to TRBJ1-1; no clear D gene. Germline V gene lookup returns CDR1 SGHRS and CDR2 YFSETQ. The CDR3 length is 15 residues. V lost 7 bases to trimming and J lost 1 base, with 17 bases between them. The CDR3 sequence is CASLPGYYSNTEAFF. Written as DNA, the CDR3 is TGCGCCAGCCTCCCCGGGTACTATTCGAACACTGAAGCTTTCTTT. The full variable domain, rest sourced from reference TRBV5-1 and TRBJ1-1, is KAGVTQTPRYLIKTRGQQVTLSCSPISGHRSVSWYQQTPGQGLQFLFEYFSETQRNKGNFPGRFSGRQFSNSRSEMNVSTLELGDSALYLCASLPGYYSNTEAFFGQGTRLTVV.

CDR3 nucleotides: TGTGCCAGCAGCTCGGGGACAGGGTTGGGCTACACCTTC. It encodes CASSSGTGLGYTF. This chain uses TRBV11-2 with TRBJ1-2, with 9 bases aligning to TRBD1. There are 13 residues in the CDR3. V lost 4 bases, J lost 8 bases, and 5 bases stayed unmatched. The germline V gene encodes CDR1 SGHAT and CDR2 FQNNGV.

This chain links TRBV5-6 with TRBJ1-3; no definite D call. The V end was cut by 0 bases, the J end by 3 bases, with 10 bases between. The CDR3 extends over 15 amino acids. Germline lookup yields CDR1 SGHDT and CDR2 YYEEEE. In nucleotides, the CDR3 is TGTGCCAGCAGCTTGGGGGCTCTCTATGGAAACACCATATATTTT. Encoded protein: CASSLGALYGNTIYF.

The rearrangement links TRBV7-9 to TRBJ2-3; the match to TRBD2 covers 11 bases. Germline CDR1 reads SEHNR; CDR2 reads FQNEAQ (reference sequence). J lost 5 bases, V lost 3 bases, and 10 bases had no gene match. This CDR3 region has 17 residues. The CDR3 loop is CASSLDRSGGAGDTQYF. CDR3 bases: TGTGCCAGCAGCTTGGACCGTAGCGGGGGGGCCGGAGATACGCAGTATTTT.